One sample yielded the 7 T cell receptor beta chains listed below, sequenced in a study of human T cells and chemical hapten exposure. TCRdb reanalysed the RACE reads using MiXCR and keeps one entry per CDR3 protein. The table includes approximately 370,000 distinct CDR3 sequences, approximately 5.8% detected once. Time point denoted: pre-sensitization, week 0. Described treatment: therapeutic diphenylcyclopropenone sensitization with weekly scalp DPC. Sequenced material: whole blood, taken in connection with sensitization to the hapten diphenylcyclopropenone (DPC). The receptors derive from a woman younger than 35 with alopecia areata. Some clones in this sample may be carry-over from other donors' samples.

This clonotype has just a few counts. The gene calls are TRBV7-2 and TRBJ1-2; TRBD1 agrees at 7 bases. Germline V CDR1 and CDR2: SGHTA, FQGNSA. There are 14 residues in the CDR3. V lost 4 bases to trimming and J lost 3 bases; unmatched junction nucleotides: 5. The CDR3 coding sequence is TGTGCCAGCAGCTCGACAGGGAATGACTATGGCTACACCTTC. It encodes CASSSTGNDYGYTF.

The genes are TRBV6-5 and TRBJ1-1; 9 nucleotides agree with TRBD1. J lost 1 base, V lost 7 bases, and 10 bases had no gene match. The CDR3 length is 16 residues. Per germline, CDR1 MNHEY and CDR2 SVGAGI. The CDR3 nucleotides are TGTGCCAGCAATAAACAGGGGGCTCCCCCGAACACTGAAGCTTTCTTT. This translates into CASNKQGAPPNTEAFF.

This clonotype was counted between two and nine times. The V gene is TRBV9, the J gene TRBJ1-2; D remains unclear. The CDR3 consists of 15 residues. Trimming took 4 bases from V and 4 from J, leaving 17 bases between them. CDR1 and CDR2 from the germline V gene are SGDLS and YYNGEE. The CDR3 DNA is TGTGCCAGCAGCCGCACCTTCGAGACCGCCTATGGCTACACCTTC. Its translation is CASSRTFETAYGYTF.

This clonotype has at least ten counts. The genes are TRBV7-3 and TRBJ2-1; D tentatively fits TRBD1 or TRBD2 (6 bases each). V gave up 2 bases and J gave up 10 bases, with 15 bases separating them. Germline loops: CDR1 SGHTA, CDR2 FQGTGA. The CDR3 is 14 residues long. The CDR3 here is CASSLWIGGTEQFF. DNA of the CDR3: TGTGCCAGCAGCTTATGGATTGGGGGGACAGAGCAGTTCTTC.

This clonotype has more than one count but fewer than ten. The V and J genes are TRBV11-2 and TRBJ2-1; perhaps TRBD1 as D (5 bases). Germline V CDR1 and CDR2: SGHAT, FQNNGV. The CDR3 totals 15 residues. Trimming cost V 2 bases and J 5 bases, with 13 bases left between them. In DNA, the CDR3 is TGTGCCAGCAGCTTAAACAAAGACAGAAACAATGAGCAGTTCTTC. This sequence encodes CASSLNKDRNNEQFF.

This clonotype is categorized as medium-sized (0.01 to 0.1%). The chain recombines TRBV3-1 with TRBJ1-6; 7 positions agree with TRBD1. The germline V gene has CDR1 LGHDT and CDR2 YNNKEL (reference sequence). The CDR3 length is 13 residues. Trimming removed 5 bases from V and 10 bases from J; junction bases left unmatched: 5. In DNA, the CDR3 is TGTGCCAGCAGCGACAGGGAATGGTCACCCCTCCACTTT. It encodes CASSDREWSPLHF. The full variable domain, with the rest looked up from reference TRBV3-1 and TRBJ1-6, is DTAVSQTPKYLVTQMGNDKSIKCEQNLGHDTMYWYKQDSKKFLKIMFSYNNKELIINETVPNRFSPKSPDKAHLNLHINSLELGDSAVYFCASSDREWSPLHFGNGTRLTVT.

This clonotype was counted many times. J is TRBJ2-2 and V is TRBV5-1; 7 bases line up with TRBD2. V dropped 7 bases and J dropped 0; count of bases not matched to a gene: 3. Germline values: CDR1 SGHRS, CDR2 YFSETQ. CDR3 length: 14 amino acids. The CDR3 sequence: CASSGLANTGELFF. Here the CDR3 DNA reads TGCGCCAGCTCCGGACTAGCGAACACCGGGGAGCTGTTTTTT. Based on the CDR3 plus reference TRBV5-1 and TRBJ2-2, the full variable domain is KAGVTQTPRYLIKTRGQQVTLSCSPISGHRSVSWYQQTPGQGLQFLFEYFSETQRNKGNFPGRFSGRQFSNSRSEMNVSTLELGDSALYLCASSGLANTGELFFGEGSRLTVL.